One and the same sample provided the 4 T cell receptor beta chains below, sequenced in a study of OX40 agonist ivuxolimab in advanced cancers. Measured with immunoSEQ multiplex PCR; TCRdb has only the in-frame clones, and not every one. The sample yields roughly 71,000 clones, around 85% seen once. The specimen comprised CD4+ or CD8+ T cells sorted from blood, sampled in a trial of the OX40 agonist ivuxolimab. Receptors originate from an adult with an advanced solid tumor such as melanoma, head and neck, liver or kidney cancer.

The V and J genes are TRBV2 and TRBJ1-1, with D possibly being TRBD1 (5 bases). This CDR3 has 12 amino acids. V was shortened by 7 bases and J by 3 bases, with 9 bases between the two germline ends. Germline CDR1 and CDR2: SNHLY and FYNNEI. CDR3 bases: TGTGCCAGCACAGGGATTGACACTGAAGCTTTCTTT. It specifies CASTGIDTEAFF.

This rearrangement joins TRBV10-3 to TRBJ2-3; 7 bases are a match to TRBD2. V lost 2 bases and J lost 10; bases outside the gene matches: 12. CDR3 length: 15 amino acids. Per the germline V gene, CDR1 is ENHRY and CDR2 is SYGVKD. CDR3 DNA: TGTGCCATCAGTGAGGGGGTCGGGGGGTCATACGCGCAGTATTTT. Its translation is CAISEGVGGSYAQYF.

CDR3 coding DNA: TGTGCCATCCTCCGGGACAAACCACGACAAGAGACCCAGTACTTC. Amino acids: CAILRDKPRQETQYF. The rearrangement links TRBV6-1 to TRBJ2-5; tentative D call: TRBD1 (6 bases). Per the germline V gene, CDR1 is MNHNS and CDR2 is SASEGT. V lost 10 bases, J lost 2 bases, and 20 bases lay in between. This CDR3 spans 15 amino acids.

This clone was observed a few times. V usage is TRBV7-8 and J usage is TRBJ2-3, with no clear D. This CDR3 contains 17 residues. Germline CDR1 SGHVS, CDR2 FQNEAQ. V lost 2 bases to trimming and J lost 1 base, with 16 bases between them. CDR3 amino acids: CASSLYPRAVGTDTQYF. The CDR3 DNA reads TGTGCCAGCAGCTTATACCCCAGAGCAGTCGGCACAGATACGCAGTATTTT. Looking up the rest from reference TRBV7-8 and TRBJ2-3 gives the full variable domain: GAGVSQSPRYKVAKRGQDVALRCDPISGHVSLFWYQQALGQGPEFLTYFQNEAQLDKSGLPSDRFFAERPEGSVSTLKIQRTQQEDSAVYLCASSLYPRAVGTDTQYFGPGTRLTVL.